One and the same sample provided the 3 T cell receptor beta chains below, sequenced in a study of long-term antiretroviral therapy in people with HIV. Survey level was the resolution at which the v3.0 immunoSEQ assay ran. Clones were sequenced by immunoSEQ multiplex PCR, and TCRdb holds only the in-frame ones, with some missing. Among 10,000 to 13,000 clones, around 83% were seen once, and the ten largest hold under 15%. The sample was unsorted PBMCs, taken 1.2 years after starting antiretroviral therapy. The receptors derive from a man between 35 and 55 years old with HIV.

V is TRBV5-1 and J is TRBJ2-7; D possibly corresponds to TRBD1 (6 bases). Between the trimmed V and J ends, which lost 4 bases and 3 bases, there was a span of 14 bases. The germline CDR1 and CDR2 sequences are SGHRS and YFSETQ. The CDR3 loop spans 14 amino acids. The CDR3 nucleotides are TGCGCCAGCAGCCCGACAGGTGGCTTCTACGAGCAGTACTTC. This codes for CASSPTGGFYEQYF.

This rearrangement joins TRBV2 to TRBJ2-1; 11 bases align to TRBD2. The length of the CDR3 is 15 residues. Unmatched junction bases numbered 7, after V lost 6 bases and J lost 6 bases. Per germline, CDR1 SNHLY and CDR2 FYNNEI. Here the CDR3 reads CASRETSGVLNEQFF. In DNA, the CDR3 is TGTGCCAGCAGAGAGACTAGCGGGGTGCTCAATGAGCAGTTCTTC.

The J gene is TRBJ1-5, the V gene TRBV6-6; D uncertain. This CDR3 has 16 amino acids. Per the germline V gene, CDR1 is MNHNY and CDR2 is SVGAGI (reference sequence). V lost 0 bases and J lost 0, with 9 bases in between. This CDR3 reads CASSYSSGNSNQPQHF. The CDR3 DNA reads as TGTGCCAGCAGTTACTCGTCGGGGAATAGCAATCAGCCCCAGCATTTT.